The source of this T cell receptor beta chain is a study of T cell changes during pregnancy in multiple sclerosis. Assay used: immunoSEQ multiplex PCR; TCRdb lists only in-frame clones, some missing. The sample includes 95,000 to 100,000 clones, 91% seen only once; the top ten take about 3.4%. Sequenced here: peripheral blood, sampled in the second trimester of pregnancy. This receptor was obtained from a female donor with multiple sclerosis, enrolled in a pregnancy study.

CDR3 in DNA: TGTGCCATCAGTGAGGGCAGCTACGAGCAGTACTTC. Protein sequence: CAISEGSYEQYF. The genes are TRBV10-3 and TRBJ2-7; unclear D gene. CDR1 is ENHRY, CDR2 SYGVKD, per germline. Trimming shortened V by 2 bases and J by 3 bases, and 5 bases separated the two germline ends. The CDR3 is 12 amino acids.